This T cell receptor (beta chain) was sequenced for a study of T cell changes during pregnancy in multiple sclerosis. Trimming took 6 bases from V and 4 from J; bases not matched to a gene: 8. CDR3 length equals 14 residues. Looked up from germline, CDR1 is SQVTM and CDR2 is ANQGSEA. The protocol was immunoSEQ multiplex PCR, while the TCRdb copy is restricted to in-frame clones and leaves out a portion. Of just over 80,000 clones in the sample, about 95% were seen once. The genes are TRBV29-1 and TRBJ2-7; TRBD2 matches at 11 bases. This sequence originates from a female donor with multiple sclerosis, enrolled in a pregnancy study. Sequencing used peripheral blood, obtained in the second trimester of pregnancy. Here the CDR3 DNA reads TGCAGCGTGCGTACTAGCGGGAGACTGTACGAGCAGTACTTC. Residues: CSVRTSGRLYEQYF.